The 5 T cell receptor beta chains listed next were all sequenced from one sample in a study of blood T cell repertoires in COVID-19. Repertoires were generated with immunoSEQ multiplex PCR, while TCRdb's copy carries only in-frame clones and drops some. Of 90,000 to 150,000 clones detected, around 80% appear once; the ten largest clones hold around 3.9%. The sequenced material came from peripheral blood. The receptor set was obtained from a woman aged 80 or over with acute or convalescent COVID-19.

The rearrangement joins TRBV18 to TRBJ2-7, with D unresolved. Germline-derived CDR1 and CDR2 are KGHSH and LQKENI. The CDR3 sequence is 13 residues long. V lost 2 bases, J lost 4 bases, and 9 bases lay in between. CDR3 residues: CASSPATGYEQYF. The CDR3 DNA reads TGTGCCAGCTCACCAGCTACGGGTTACGAGCAGTACTTC.

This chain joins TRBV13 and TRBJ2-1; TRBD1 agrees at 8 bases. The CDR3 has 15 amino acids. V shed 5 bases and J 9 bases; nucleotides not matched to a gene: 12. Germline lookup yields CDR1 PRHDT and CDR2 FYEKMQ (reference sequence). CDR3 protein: CASSPGQGIGGEQFF. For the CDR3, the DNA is TGTGCCAGCAGCCCCGGACAGGGAATAGGGGGTGAGCAGTTCTTC.

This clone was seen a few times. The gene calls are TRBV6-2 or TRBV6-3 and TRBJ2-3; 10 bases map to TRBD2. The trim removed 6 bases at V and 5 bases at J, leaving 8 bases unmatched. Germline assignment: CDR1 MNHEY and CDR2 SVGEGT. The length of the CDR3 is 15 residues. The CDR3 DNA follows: TGTGCCAGCAGCGACTCTAGCGGGGGAGGAGATACGCAGTATTTT. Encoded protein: CASSDSSGGGDTQYF.

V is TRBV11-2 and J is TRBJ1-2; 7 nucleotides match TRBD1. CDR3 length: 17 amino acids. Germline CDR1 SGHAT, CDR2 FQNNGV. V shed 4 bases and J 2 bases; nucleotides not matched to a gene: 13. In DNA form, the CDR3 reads TGTGCCAGCAGCTCAAACGGCAGGGGGAACCTCAACTATGGCTACACCTTC. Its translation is CASSSNGRGNLNYGYTF.

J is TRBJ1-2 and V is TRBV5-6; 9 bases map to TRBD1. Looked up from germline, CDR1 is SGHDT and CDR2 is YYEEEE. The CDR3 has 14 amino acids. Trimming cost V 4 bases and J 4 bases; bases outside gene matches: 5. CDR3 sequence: CASSAGQGVYGYTF. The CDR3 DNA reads TGTGCCAGCAGCGCGGGACAGGGCGTCTATGGCTACACCTTC.